This TCR beta chain appears in the sequencing data of a study of blood T cell repertoires in COVID-19. Trimming took 4 bases from V and 4 from J, leaving 17 bases between them. Germline loops: CDR1 MNHNS, CDR2 SASEGT. CDR3 length: 16 amino acids. Measured with immunoSEQ multiplex PCR; TCRdb has only the in-frame clones, and not every one. The sample lists a few hundred thousand clones, roughly nine tenths seen once, with around 1.1% in the top ten. Everyone who took part was roughly 18 to 89 years old, and they came from roughly 25 US areas. Source material: PBMCs or T cells enriched from blood (not recorded which). This chain connects TRBV6-1 to TRBJ2-1, with D maybe TRBD2 (5 bases). The sequence came from a man in his thirties or forties who had recovered from COVID-19. Here the CDR3 DNA reads TGTGCCAGCAGTGCCCGCCCTAGCAGAAAATACAATGAGCAGTTCTTC. Translation gives CASSARPSRKYNEQFF.